This TCR beta chain was sequenced during a study of blood T cell repertoires in COVID-19. Study context: The United States, Italy and Spain provided the acute and convalescent COVID-19 samples. PBMCs, B-cell-depleted T cells, or T cells provided the cDNA or gDNA that made up the material.

Under the authors' procedure: By means of reference gene primer amplification, nucleated cell counts were estimated. Assay: immunoSEQ multiplex PCR; the TCRdb copy retains only in-frame clones and omits some. The V and J calls and clone size come from that table; D and trimming were worked out from the DNA. The sample lists fewer than 250,000 clones; approximately 84% were seen once. Germline values: CDR1 MDHEN, CDR2 SYDVKM. The V gene lost 5 bases and the J gene lost 9 bases, with 17 bases spanning the gap. The CDR3 covers 14 residues. The chain recombines TRBV28 with TRBJ1-5, with D possibly matching TRBD1 (6 bases). The sequenced sample consisted of peripheral blood. The sequence was obtained from a man in his fifties or sixties with acute or convalescent COVID-19. Here the CDR3 reads CASSGQSGGLPQHF. CDR3 nucleotide sequence: TGTGCCAGCAGTGGTCAGAGCGGGGGCTTGCCCCAGCATTTT.